These T cell receptor beta chains were read from a single sample in a study of shared clonotypes between healthy human individuals. Sequencing used immunoSEQ multiplex PCR; TCRdb keeps in-frame clones, though not all of them. The sample records 850,000 to 1,200,000 clones, approximately 76% being singletons. Sequences were obtained from memory CD4+ T cells sorted from blood. The receptors were gathered from a man aged 18 to 35 in good health. Both conserved end residues are part of each CDR3. A D gene is named only where the DNA matches it firmly. Clone size is not always given. Where it is, it says once, few, many or a class for expanded clones.

d_gene: -
v_gene: TRBV9
abundance: -
j_gene: TRBJ2-1
CDR3nt: TGTGCCAGCAGCGCCGTCGCTGCAGACAATGAGCAGTTCTTC
CDR3aa: CASSAVAADNEQFF

d_gene: TRBD1
v_gene: TRBV5-1
abundance: -
j_gene: TRBJ1-4
CDR3nt: TGCGCCGGCAGCTTGTCCCGACAGGGGGCCGGTGAAAAACTGTTTTTT
CDR3aa: CAGSLSRQGAGEKLFF

d_gene: -
v_gene: TRBV5-5
abundance: -
j_gene: TRBJ2-2
CDR3nt: TGTGCCAGCAGCTTGAGCCAAGCGAACACCGGGGAGCTGTTTTTT
CDR3aa: CASSLSQANTGELFF

d_gene: TRBD2
v_gene: TRBV27
abundance: -
j_gene: TRBJ2-3
CDR3nt: TGTGCCAGCAGTCCCACTAGCGGGGGGGCAGATACGCAGTATTTT
CDR3aa: CASSPTSGGADTQYF

d_gene: -
v_gene: TRBV7-9
abundance: -
j_gene: TRBJ1-5
CDR3nt: TGTGCCAGCAGCTTAGGATCAGGCAGATATCAGCCCCAGCATTTT
CDR3aa: CASSLGSGRYQPQHF

d_gene: -
v_gene: TRBV5-1
abundance: -
j_gene: TRBJ2-5
CDR3nt: TGCGCCAGCAGCTTCGCGTCTCCCTGGGAGACCCAGTACTTC
CDR3aa: CASSFASPWETQYF

d_gene: TRBD2
v_gene: TRBV7-9
abundance: -
j_gene: TRBJ2-2
CDR3nt: TGTGCCAGCAGCCTAAGGCTAGCGGTTAACACCGGGGAGCTGTTTTTT
CDR3aa: CASSLRLAVNTGELFF

d_gene: -
v_gene: TRBV27
abundance: -
j_gene: TRBJ2-4
CDR3nt: TGTGCCAGCAGTTTTATGAACATTCAGTACTTC
CDR3aa: CASSFMNIQYF

d_gene: -
v_gene: TRBV10-3
abundance: once
j_gene: TRBJ1-4
CDR3nt: TGTGCCAGCCGGGACACTTGGGGGCTAGATAATGAAAAACTGTTTTTT
CDR3aa: CASRDTWGLDNEKLFF

d_gene: TRBD2
v_gene: TRBV5-6
abundance: -
j_gene: TRBJ2-5
CDR3nt: TGTGCCAGCAGCTTATCGGTGGGGAGGGCCCAAGAGACCCAGTACTTC
CDR3aa: CASSLSVGRAQETQYF

d_gene: TRBD2
v_gene: TRBV28
abundance: -
j_gene: TRBJ2-7
CDR3nt: TGTGCCAGCAGTCTAGCGGGGGCCGGGATCTCCTACGAGCAGTACTTC
CDR3aa: CASSLAGAGISYEQYF

d_gene: -
v_gene: TRBV5-1
abundance: -
j_gene: TRBJ1-4
CDR3nt: TGCGCCAGCAGCGTGGGACGGAATGAAAAACTGTTTTTT
CDR3aa: CASSVGRNEKLFF

d_gene: -
v_gene: TRBV30
abundance: -
j_gene: TRBJ2-3
CDR3nt: TGTGCCTGGGCCCTCTCCACAGATACGCAGTATTTT
CDR3aa: CAWALSTDTQYF

d_gene: -
v_gene: TRBV4-2
abundance: once
j_gene: TRBJ1-4
CDR3nt: TGTGCCAGCAGCCAAGATGGGGGAGGCGAAAAACTGTTTTTT
CDR3aa: CASSQDGGGEKLFF

d_gene: TRBD2
v_gene: TRBV30
abundance: -
j_gene: TRBJ2-1
CDR3nt: TGTGCCTGGAGTGTACTACTAGCGGGGGGAGATGAGCAGTTCTTC
CDR3aa: CAWSVLLAGGDEQFF

d_gene: TRBD1
v_gene: TRBV19
abundance: -
j_gene: TRBJ1-3
CDR3nt: TGTGCCAGTAGTCAAAAAGGGGGACAGGGGCCTACTGGAAACACCATATATTTT
CDR3aa: CASSQKGGQGPTGNTIYF

d_gene: -
v_gene: TRBV5-1
abundance: -
j_gene: TRBJ2-2
CDR3nt: TGCGCCAGCAGCGCGGGCGGCGTAGGCACCGGGGAGCTGTTTTTT
CDR3aa: CASSAGGVGTGELFF

d_gene: -
v_gene: TRBV5-1
abundance: -
j_gene: TRBJ2-5
CDR3nt: TGCGCCAGCAGAAAAGGGATTGGGGAGACCCAGTACTTC
CDR3aa: CASRKGIGETQYF

d_gene: TRBD1
v_gene: TRBV5-1
abundance: -
j_gene: TRBJ1-2
CDR3nt: TGCGCCAGCAGCTTGGAGGCAGGGGGGCGAGACTATGGCTACACCTTC
CDR3aa: CASSLEAGGRDYGYTF

d_gene: -
v_gene: TRBV4-3
abundance: -
j_gene: TRBJ1-4
CDR3nt: TGCGCCAGCAGCCAAGGGGGACCAGGCGGGGAAAAACTGTTTTTT
CDR3aa: CASSQGGPGGEKLFF

d_gene: -
v_gene: TRBV6-1
abundance: -
j_gene: TRBJ1-5
CDR3nt: TGTGCCAGCAGTCCCAGGTGGGATCAGCCCCAGCATTTT
CDR3aa: CASSPRWDQPQHF

d_gene: -
v_gene: TRBV4-3
abundance: few
j_gene: TRBJ1-2
CDR3nt: TGCGCCAGCAGCCAAGACTATCATGGCTACACCTTC
CDR3aa: CASSQDYHGYTF

d_gene: -
v_gene: TRBV30
abundance: -
j_gene: TRBJ1-4
CDR3nt: TGTGCCTGGAGTGTATCCTCTACTAATGAAAAACTGTTTTTT
CDR3aa: CAWSVSSTNEKLFF

d_gene: -
v_gene: TRBV10-2
abundance: -
j_gene: TRBJ1-2
CDR3nt: TGCGCCAGCAGTGAAGGATGGGGGGCTAACTATGGCTACACCTTC
CDR3aa: CASSEGWGANYGYTF

d_gene: -
v_gene: TRBV27
abundance: -
j_gene: TRBJ2-7
CDR3nt: TGTGCCAGCAGTTTATCGGGGAATTCCTACGAGCAGTACTTC
CDR3aa: CASSLSGNSYEQYF

d_gene: -
v_gene: TRBV5-1
abundance: -
j_gene: TRBJ2-3
CDR3nt: TGCGCCAGCAGCTCCGCCTTCTACTCCTCGACTAGCACAGATACGCAGTATTTT
CDR3aa: CASSSAFYSSTSTDTQYF

d_gene: -
v_gene: TRBV11-2
abundance: -
j_gene: TRBJ2-7
CDR3nt: TGTGCCAGCAGCCCGGTCCCCTACGAGCAGTACTTC
CDR3aa: CASSPVPYEQYF

d_gene: -
v_gene: TRBV6-5
abundance: -
j_gene: TRBJ1-6
CDR3nt: TGTGCCAGCAGCTTAGACGACAGTACCAATTCACCCCTCCACTTT
CDR3aa: CASSLDDSTNSPLHF

d_gene: -
v_gene: TRBV30
abundance: -
j_gene: TRBJ1-4
CDR3nt: TGTGCCTGGAGACAATCGGGGGCGAGTAGAGAAAAACTGTTTTTT
CDR3aa: CAWRQSGASREKLFF

d_gene: TRBD2
v_gene: TRBV7-2
abundance: few
j_gene: TRBJ2-7
CDR3nt: TGTGCCAGCAGCGGACTAGCGGGGAGTGCCGAGCAGTACTTC
CDR3aa: CASSGLAGSAEQYF

d_gene: -
v_gene: TRBV4-1
abundance: many
j_gene: TRBJ2-7
CDR3nt: TGCGCCAGCAGCCAAGGGTGGGCAGCCTACGAGCAGTACTTC
CDR3aa: CASSQGWAAYEQYF

d_gene: -
v_gene: TRBV7-2
abundance: -
j_gene: TRBJ2-6
CDR3nt: TGTGCCAGCAGCTTGGGGGGCGCTGGGGCCAACGTCCTGACTTTC
CDR3aa: CASSLGGAGANVLTF

d_gene: -
v_gene: TRBV6-5
abundance: once
j_gene: TRBJ2-1
CDR3nt: TGTGCCAGCGGACGCCGAGGGAATGAGCAGTTCTTC
CDR3aa: CASGRRGNEQFF

d_gene: -
v_gene: TRBV6-1
abundance: once
j_gene: TRBJ2-7
CDR3nt: TGTGCCAGCAGTGAAGAGAATCTCAGGGTCGAGCAGTACTTC
CDR3aa: CASSEENLRVEQYF

d_gene: TRBD1
v_gene: TRBV5-1
abundance: -
j_gene: TRBJ1-6
CDR3nt: TGCGCCACCCGGACAGGGGACAATTCACCCCTCCACTTT
CDR3aa: CATRTGDNSPLHF

d_gene: -
v_gene: TRBV10-2
abundance: -
j_gene: TRBJ1-1
CDR3nt: TGCGCCAGCAGTGGGACTGACATGAACACTGAAGCTTTCTTT
CDR3aa: CASSGTDMNTEAFF

d_gene: -
v_gene: TRBV28
abundance: -
j_gene: TRBJ1-2
CDR3nt: TGTGCCAGCAGTTTACTTCGCCTTAACTATGGCTACACCTTC
CDR3aa: CASSLLRLNYGYTF